Sequencing of this T cell receptor (beta chain) was carried out in a study of blood T cell repertoires in COVID-19. Looking at the study overall: PBMCs, B-cell-depleted T cells, or T cells provided the cDNA or gDNA that made up the material.

Original processing methods: Amplifying reference gene primers gave estimates of nucleated cell counts. Sequencing was performed with immunoSEQ multiplex PCR; in TCRdb, only in-frame clones are kept and a portion is missing. That table furnishes V, J and clone size, whereas the DNA furnished D and trimming. Among about 180,000 clones, about 91% were seen once, and the ten largest hold 4%. V was trimmed by 5 bases and J by 5 bases, leaving 7 bases between them. CDR3 length: 11 residues. Germline-derived CDR1 and CDR2 are SEHNR and FQNEAQ (reference sequence). Input material: peripheral blood. The sequence was obtained from a young woman with acute or convalescent COVID-19. The chain employs TRBV7-9 and TRBJ2-7; TRBD1 is a possible D gene (5 bases). In DNA, the CDR3 is TGTGCCAGCAGCGGGGCTGACGAGCAGTACTTC. The encoded protein is CASSGADEQYF.